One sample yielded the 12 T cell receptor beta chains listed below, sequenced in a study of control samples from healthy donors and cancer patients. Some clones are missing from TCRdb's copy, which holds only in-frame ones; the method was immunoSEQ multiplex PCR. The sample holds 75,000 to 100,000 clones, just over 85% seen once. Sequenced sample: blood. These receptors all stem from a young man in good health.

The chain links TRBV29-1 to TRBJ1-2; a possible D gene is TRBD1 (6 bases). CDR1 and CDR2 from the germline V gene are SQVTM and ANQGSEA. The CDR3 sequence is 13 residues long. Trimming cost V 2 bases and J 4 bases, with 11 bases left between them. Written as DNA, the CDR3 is TGCAGCGTTGAATTAGGCAGGGGCTATGGCTACACCTTC. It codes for CSVELGRGYGYTF.

The CDR3 loop is CSVAKPGRLAKNIQYF. The CDR3 coding sequence is TGCAGCGTAGCAAAACCAGGTAGACTAGCCAAAAACATTCAGTACTTC. The rearrangement uses TRBV29-1 and TRBJ2-4, with D unresolved. Per germline, CDR1 SQVTM and CDR2 ANQGSEA. V was shortened by 6 bases and J by 0 bases, with 18 bases between the two germline ends. The CDR3 is 16 amino acids.

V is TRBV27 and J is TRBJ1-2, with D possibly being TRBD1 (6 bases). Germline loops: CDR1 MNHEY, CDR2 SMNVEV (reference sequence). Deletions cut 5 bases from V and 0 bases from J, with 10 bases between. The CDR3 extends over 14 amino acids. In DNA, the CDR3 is TGTGCCAGCAGTGGAGGGACAACTAACTATGGCTACACCTTC. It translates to CASSGGTTNYGYTF.

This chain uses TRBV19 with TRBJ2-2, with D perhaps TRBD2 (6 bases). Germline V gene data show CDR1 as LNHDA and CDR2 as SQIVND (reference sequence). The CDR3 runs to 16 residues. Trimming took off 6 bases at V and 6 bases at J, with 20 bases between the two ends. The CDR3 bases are TGTGCCAGTAGCTCCTCACCGGGGGAGAGTCCCGGGGAGCTGTTTTTT. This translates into CASSSSPGESPGELFF.

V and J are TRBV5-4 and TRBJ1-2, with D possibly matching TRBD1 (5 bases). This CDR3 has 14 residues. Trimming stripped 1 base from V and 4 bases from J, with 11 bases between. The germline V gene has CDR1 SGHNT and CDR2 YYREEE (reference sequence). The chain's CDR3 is CASSLQGTIYGYTF. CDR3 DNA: TGTGCCAGCAGCTTGCAGGGTACCATCTATGGCTACACCTTC.

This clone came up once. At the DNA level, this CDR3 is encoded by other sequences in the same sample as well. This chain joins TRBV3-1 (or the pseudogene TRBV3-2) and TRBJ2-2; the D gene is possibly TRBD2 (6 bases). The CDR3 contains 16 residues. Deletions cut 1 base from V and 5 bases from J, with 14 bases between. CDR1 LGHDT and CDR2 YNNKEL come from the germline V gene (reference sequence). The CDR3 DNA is TGTGCCAGCAGCCAAGTGGGGGGTCCGCGGACCGGGGAGCTGTTTTTT. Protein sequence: CASSQVGGPRTGELFF.

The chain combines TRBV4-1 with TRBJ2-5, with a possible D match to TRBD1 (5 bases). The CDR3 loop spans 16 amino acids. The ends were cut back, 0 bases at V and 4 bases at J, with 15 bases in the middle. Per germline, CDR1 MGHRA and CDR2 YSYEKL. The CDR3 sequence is CASSQDPGRVTETQYF. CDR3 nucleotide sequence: TGCGCCAGCAGCCAAGATCCTGGCAGGGTAACAGAGACCCAGTACTTC.

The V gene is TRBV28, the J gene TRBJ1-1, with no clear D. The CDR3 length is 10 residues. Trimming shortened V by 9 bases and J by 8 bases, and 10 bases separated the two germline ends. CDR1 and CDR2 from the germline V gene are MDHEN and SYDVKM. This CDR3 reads CASRTDEAFF. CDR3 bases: TGTGCCAGTAGGACGGACGAAGCTTTCTTT.

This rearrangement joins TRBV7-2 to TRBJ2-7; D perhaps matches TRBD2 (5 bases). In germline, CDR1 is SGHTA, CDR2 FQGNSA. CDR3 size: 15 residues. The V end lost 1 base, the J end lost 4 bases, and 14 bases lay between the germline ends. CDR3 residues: CASSLGLLASYEQYF. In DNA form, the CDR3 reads TGTGCCAGCAGCTTAGGATTATTAGCGTCGTACGAGCAGTACTTC.

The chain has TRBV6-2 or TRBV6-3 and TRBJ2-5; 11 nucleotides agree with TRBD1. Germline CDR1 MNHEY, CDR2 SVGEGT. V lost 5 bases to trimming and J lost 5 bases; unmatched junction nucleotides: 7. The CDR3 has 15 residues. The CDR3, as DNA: TGTGCCAGCAGTGATGGACAGGGGGCGATGGAGACCCAGTACTTC. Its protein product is CASSDGQGAMETQYF.

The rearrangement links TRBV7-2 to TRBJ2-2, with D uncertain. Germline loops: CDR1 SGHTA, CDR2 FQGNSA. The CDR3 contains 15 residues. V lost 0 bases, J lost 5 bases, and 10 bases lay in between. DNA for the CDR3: TGTGCCAGCAGCTTAGCTCTGAGAAGGACCGGGGAGCTGTTTTTT. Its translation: CASSLALRRTGELFF.

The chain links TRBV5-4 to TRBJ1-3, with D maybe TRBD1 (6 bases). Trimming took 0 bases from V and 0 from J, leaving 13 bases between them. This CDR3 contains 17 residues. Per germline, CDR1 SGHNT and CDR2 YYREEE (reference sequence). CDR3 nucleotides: TGTGCCAGCAGCTTGGATTGGGGGGCCCACTCTGGAAACACCATATATTTT. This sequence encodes CASSLDWGAHSGNTIYF.